This T cell receptor beta chain was documented in a study of radiotherapy plus CTLA-4 blockade in lung cancer. The junction had 2 bases not matched to a gene; V was cut back by 4 bases and J by 4 bases. This CDR3 spans 12 amino acids. Germline V CDR1 and CDR2: SGHDT, YYEEEE. Method: immunoSEQ multiplex PCR; TCRdb's copy keeps in-frame clones and lacks some. The sample carries around 49,000 clones, roughly 85% recorded once. This receptor was obtained from a human donor with non-small cell lung cancer whose response to radiotherapy plus ipilimumab could not be evaluated. Material: peripheral blood, obtained from a patient treated with radiotherapy plus ipilimumab. This chain joins TRBV5-6 and TRBJ2-7; 7 nucleotides match TRBD1. CDR3 protein: CASSKGQYEQYF. As DNA, the CDR3 is TGTGCCAGCAGCAAGGGACAGTACGAGCAGTACTTC.